This T cell receptor beta chain was retrieved from a study of blood T cell repertoires in COVID-19. Study overall: The United States, Italy and Spain provided the acute and convalescent COVID-19 samples. Nucleic acid was either cDNA or gDNA, and it came from T cells, B-cell-depleted T cells, or PBMCs.

Germline CDR1 reads SGHTA; CDR2 reads FQGNSA. The J segment lost 12 bases and the V segment lost 4 bases, leaving 11 bases of the junction unmatched. This CDR3 spans 14 amino acids. As handled by the study authors: By means of reference gene primer amplification, nucleated cell counts were estimated. The protocol was immunoSEQ multiplex PCR, while the TCRdb copy is restricted to in-frame clones and leaves out a portion. V and J calls and clone size are copied from that table; D and trimming were computed from the DNA. In the table there are about 210,000 clones, 85% to 90% of which are singletons. The receptor's source is a man between 18 and 29 years old with active or convalescent COVID-19. The chain has TRBV7-2 and TRBJ2-7; 11 nucleotides line up with TRBD1. Sequencing used peripheral blood. This chain's CDR3 is CASSSNPDRGRWYF. The DNA of the CDR3 is TGTGCCAGCAGCTCTAACCCGGACAGGGGGCGGTGGTACTTC.